The entry that follows covers one TCR beta chain sequence. Its antigen remains unidentified. Per-nucleotide qualities are absent, and no much larger clonotype sits a single base away. The CDR3 has 9 amino acids, counting the end cysteine and phenylalanine. The kept DNA is CDR3 alone, 27 bases in frame from the first base. Per the germline V gene (reference sequence), DFQATT is the CDR1 and SNEGSKA is the CDR2. The cohort was made up of 666 healthy bone marrow donors. Cohort members were all nominally healthy when sampled, although unrecorded immune exposures were likely present. The donor tested CMV seropositive, placing the donor among the 289 seropositive members of the cohort. Every donor gave a peripheral blood sample, and the peripheral blood mononuclear cells from that sample were used for TCR beta sequencing. Genomic DNA was extracted from the blood cell samples with the Qiagen DNeasy Blood Extraction Kit.

The data are from a study of cytomegalovirus exposure and HLA in healthy donors (dated by TCRdb to 2016 to 2017). Background on the whole study: According to an earlier analysis of a few hundred of the donors, 150 million to 200 million T cells yielded over 90 million unique TCR beta sequences and roughly 280 Gb of sequence data. The study was designed to test whether signatures of past pathogen exposure could be identified by cataloging public T cell receptors. Rather than drawing on any new phenotypic data, the later analysis identified candidate immune exposures from TCR beta sequences and the way those sequences occurred across donors. All discovery cohort repertoires had been generated on a single sequencing platform. Using immunosequencing, the study profiled T cell repertoires from 666 subjects and related those repertoires to cytomegalovirus serostatus. An early release that covered 640 HLA-typed donors contained approximately 300 gigabases of sequencing data and 80 million or so unique TCR sequences. A few DR-DQ haplotypes were treated as single units for association and clustering because of strong linkage in the cohort. High-throughput TCR immunosequencing, statistical association of individual TCRs with disease status, and machine learning were combined to predict cytomegalovirus infection status. Both class I and class II loci were covered by HLA typing, at four-digit resolution. Among roughly 370 genotyped donors of the cohort, an average of around 240,000 unique TCR beta nucleotide sequences were sequenced per donor, around 20% of them non-productive. The number of typed donors differed by locus: about 620-640 for A, B, C, DRB1 and DQB1; 500 to 550 for DQA1; some 610 for DPA1; and roughly 470 for DPB1. Donor age, sex, ethnicity and CMV serostatus were compiled alongside the repertoire data. Along with the approximately 700-subject first cohort, a separate validation cohort of about 110 different subjects was used. To study patterns of TCR occurrence, a later analysis re-analyzed previously published TCR beta repertoires from 550 to 800 donors and added high-resolution HLA genotyping. To decide whether each TCR beta V gene segment behaved as functional or pseudogenic, an earlier analysis of approximately 590 of the donors relied on high-throughput TCR beta sequencing. The genetic ancestry cluster associated with self-reported Caucasian donors included roughly four fifths of the roughly 400 genotyped donors. In a later genetic analysis, genome-wide SNP genotypes for about three fifths of the 666 donors were used, and that subset was treated as a discovery cohort.

Here is what the overall study found, with its caveats: Some IMGT-functional V segments, including TRBV6-2 and TRBV6-3, could not be distinguished by the 87-base-pair reads and were therefore excluded. A later analysis found that HLA-associated TCR beta chains were more clonally expanded and had lower generation probabilities than equally common non-associated chains. Most CMV-associated TCR beta chains appeared to be HLA-restricted in a later analysis, and the HLA associations seemed to be driven largely by CMV exposure. In an earlier analysis of some 500 of the donors, most TCR beta V segments appeared in productive rearrangements about 87% or about 30% of the time, broadly matching IMGT annotations. Cytomegalovirus status was reported to be diagnosed by the classifier with high specificity and sensitivity in both the original and validation cohorts. While some public TCRs were present in many individuals, most TCR sequences turned up only very rarely across donors. Several of the top co-occurrence clusters appeared to be linked to parvovirus B19, influenza, CMV and Epstein-Barr virus, according to a later analysis. In the study, some 160 TCR beta chains were listed as associated with cytomegalovirus. In a later genetic analysis, fewer N-insertions in productive TCRs were reported among donors in an Asian-associated ancestry cluster than the approximately 710-donor mean. Because counts were too low, roughly 18 rarely observed V segments, including chromosome 9 orphons, were left out of the earlier analysis of about 620 of the donors. A few of the identified cytomegalovirus-associated TCR beta chains were confirmed in vitro to be specific for cytomegalovirus antigens. The sequencing pipeline was judged likely to have produced a cluster of highly shared sequence variants as a technical artifact. Correlated functional status among segregating V segments might reflect linkage disequilibrium, but an unknown experimental factor could not be ruled out. A later analysis found that TCR association rates varied across HLA loci, with DRB1 alleles showing the most associated TCRs and HLA-C alleles the fewest. Assigning TCR associations to individual alleles was difficult when HLA alleles, especially DR and DQ, strongly co-occurred. At a false discovery rate of 0.05, a later analysis linked some 18,000 TCR beta sequences to specific HLA alleles. V-gene and J-gene trimming of TCR beta chains was associated with a missense DCLRE1C variant in a later genetic analysis, and the association was replicated in an independent cohort. According to the authors, the approach could potentially be generalized to other disease states and immunological phenotypes. A further reported finding was that TCR beta sequences accurately predicted the HLA-A and HLA-B alleles for most subjects in the first cohort. The cohort was sequenced for TCR beta chains only, and without alpha or paired-chain data the features that could be detected were limited. The only immune exposure information available for the cohort was CMV serostatus. Because HLA typing was missing for some donors at each locus, association tests included only the typed subset. Roughly uniform sequencing depth across donors was assumed in presence/absence analyses, although this assumption may not hold.

Library preparation employed the immunoSEQ multiplex PCR assay. For the multiplex PCR, a mixture combining 60 forward primers for TCR Vbeta segments and 13 reverse primers for TCR Jbeta segments was used. Amplification of the CDR3 region of rearranged TCR beta genes was performed with a multiplex PCR assay on genomic DNA. The Illumina HiSeq System was used to sequence the amplified TCR beta libraries as 87-base-pair reads. Turning to the authors' computational methods: A later analysis counted tens of millions of unique TCR beta chains across the 670 or so repertoires, and about 10 million of these chains were shared by at least two donors. To remove PCR and sequencing errors, raw reads were error-corrected and collapsed into unique sequences using a nearest-neighbor algorithm that merged closely related sequences. V, D and J gene segments were assigned by aligning CDR3 sequences to IMGT reference sequences. For a sequence to be retained, a match of at least six nucleotides was required to both a V gene segment and a J gene segment. Rearrangements were classified as productive when the CDR3 lacked stop codons and remained in frame with V and J, and all other rearrangements were classified as non-productive. Following IMGT convention, CDR3 was defined as the stretch from the second conserved V-encoded cysteine up to the conserved J-encoded phenylalanine. The earlier analysis of roughly 590 of the donors excluded any sequence lacking an unambiguous match to a single V gene segment. An earlier analysis of almost 600 of the donors classified V segments as functional when productive rearrangements were above 56.7% and as segregating when the standard deviation between donors was above 5%. To diagnose cytomegalovirus status from the catalog of TCR beta chain sequences, a statistical classification framework was built. In a later analysis, V and J genes were assigned by comparing TCR nucleotide sequences against IMGT/GENE-DB human TR gene sequences. A later analysis assigned CDR3 sequences and most-parsimonious VDJ recombination scenarios with the TCRdist pipeline. In a later analysis, each TCR beta chain was defined by its CDR3 amino acid sequence together with its V-gene family, and reads lacking a unique V-gene family were excluded. In a later analysis, fewer than 650 highly shared, low-generation-probability nucleotide sequences were removed to address suspected cross-contamination and a sequencing artifact. In a later analysis, a clonal expansion index for each public chain was calculated from normalized within-repertoire ranks of inferred template counts. A later analysis computed generation probabilities with a VDJ recombination model fitted to out-of-frame rearrangements, and checked the results against IGoR. Hypergeometric tests were used in a later analysis to score TCR-TCR, TCR-HLA and TCR-CMV co-occurrence, with a repertoire-size bias correction applied to the TCR pairs. In a later analysis, false discovery rates were estimated by permuting HLA or CMV assignments 20 times. In a later analysis, co-occurring TCRs were grouped with DBSCAN, and TCRdist sequence similarity was added when clustering was performed within HLA-allele-positive subsets. For co-occurrence clustering, repertoires with fewer than 30,000 or more than 120,000 public chains were excluded, along with roughly 5 repertoires with anomalous nucleotide sharing. The table was pulled from immuneACCESS by TCRdb, which kept in-frame rearrangements only. Such tables lose some clones; where checked, under half of the loss comes from unresolved V genes, and the rest has no known cause. From that table come the V and J calls and clone size; the DNA was used to work out D and trimming. The sample table contains 60,000 to 75,000 clones; only one count was recorded for 80% to 90% of them. 9.5% to 13% of the sample lies in the top ten.

This clonotype was obtained from a young woman in good health and CMV-seropositive. The chain is encoded by TRBV20-1 joined to TRBJ2-5; the D segment could be TRBD2, given 5 matching bases. Material for sequencing was PBMCs. The nucleotide sequence is given as TGCAACGGGATAGAGACCCAGTACTTC. Translated, this gives CNGIETQYF.